This T cell receptor (beta chain) was sequenced during a study of shared clonotypes between healthy human individuals (dated by TCRdb to 2018 to 2021). Broadly, across the study: Three men and two women, aged 18 to 49 years, made up the cohort. For each donor, three plates each were used for CD4 naive and CD4 memory, two plates were used for CD8 naive, and one plate was used for CD8 memory. Blood TCR repertoires of about 5 healthy adults were deeply sequenced to estimate repertoire size and the extent of clonotype sharing between individuals. To increase sequencing depth and limit assay-specific biases, different laboratories used diverse techniques to prepare libraries and sequence TCR repertoires. Per donor, leukapheresis produced somewhere between about 0.8 and 9 billion PBMCs.

The full study reports these points: Rarefaction of sorted-subset datasets indicated incomplete sequencing despite the large sequencing depth. Estimated clonotype richness was generally larger for naive than for memory subsets. Sharing across a few donors was observed for about 5% of naive CD4, 3% to 3.5% of naive CD8, 2% to 2.5% of memory CD4, and about 0.4% of memory CD8 clonotypes. Sampling was restricted to blood, and TCR repertoires in tissue are likely to differ from TCR repertoires in blood. Pairwise subsampling led to the expectation that sequencing depth would affect the degree of clonotype sharing among donors. The genetic and exposure-history diversity represented was limited by the small number of donors. Compared with non-shared clonotypes, clonotypes shared by all four sorted-subset donors had higher generation probabilities.

There are a few counts of this clone. This receptor's antigen is unknown. Base qualities are not provided; no much larger clone lies one nucleotide away. Donors were healthy HIV-negative adults with no recently reported acute infections or vaccinations. Every donor was a Caucasian adult residing in Nashville, Tennessee, USA. Magnetic negative selection was used to enrich CD4+ T cells, after which naive cells were positively selected on CD45RA and the negative fraction became the memory subset. Blood was obtained by leukapheresis, after which PBMCs were separated by Ficoll-Histopaque density gradient centrifugation and cryopreserved in liquid nitrogen vapor phase. Analytical flow cytometry was used to check the purity and quantity of each magnetically sorted T cell population. Each sorted fraction had its genomic DNA isolated and then quantified by UV absorbance on a Nanodrop 2000c. Using the deep immunoSEQ assay, TCR CDR3 regions were amplified from genomic DNA by multiplex PCR. Genomic DNA extracted from each cell subset was distributed evenly over all wells of several immunoSEQ 96-well plates, and each plate served as one replicate. Each replicate PCR for sorted subsets received about 180 ng genomic DNA, equal to 30,000 or so T cell genomes. Purified libraries were quantified with a Qubit 3.0 fluorometer, sized on a Bioanalyzer 2100, and re-quantified with the KAPA Library Quantification kit. Each immunoSEQ 96-well plate was sequenced on its own single-read 150-cycle Illumina NextSeq 550 flow cell. The source study handled its data this way. Because the immunoSEQ output held only junctional sequences and lacked quality scores, the filtering could not match the filtering applied to full-length reads. Sequences were annotated with PyIR, a Python wrapper for IgBLAST v1.9, and V/J genes and CDR3 were assigned using IMGT germline references. Any read was removed if the V/J assignment was weak (E-value above 1e-6), the CDR3 was missing, or the read contained stop codons, out-of-frame junctions, or ambiguous translated residues. V3J clonotypes were defined by identical inferred V gene, J gene, and CDR3 amino acid sequence. Percentage overlap between repertoires was computed as shared unique clonotypes divided by the size of the smaller repertoire. RTK rarefaction, the Chao1 estimator, and Recon v2.1 estimates of unobserved clonotypes were used to assess repertoire richness. Generation probabilities for all TCRbeta clonotypes obtained by the gDNA method from a handful of donors were computed using OLGA. TCRdb holds this immuneACCESS table with in-frame rearrangements only. Some clones are missing; in checked studies, unresolved V genes explain under half, and the rest has no known cause. The V and J calls and the clone size are those of that table, but D and trimming were determined from the DNA. The sample table holds approximately 940,000 clones, of which roughly 72% were seen once. Nearly 1.5% of the sample is taken by the ten largest.

Sequenced: memory CD4+ T cells sorted from blood. This specimen's cell subset or site label, per the study, means: CD45RA-negative fraction. This clonotype originated in a young man in good health.

The DNA sequence reads TGCAGCGCTTTGACGGGGACTAGCGGGGGCAATGAGCAGTTCTTC. This yields the protein CSALTGTSGGNEQFF. This sequence uses TRBV29-1 and TRBJ2-1; TRBD2 lines up with 14 middle nucleotides. The CDR3 spans 15 residues, from the cysteine through the phenylalanine. The sequence is cut down to CDR3 DNA, 45 bases in frame from base 1. The germline V gene specifies SQVTM as CDR1 and ANQGSEA as CDR2. V ends up 7 bases short and J 6 bases short, with an unmatched junction base count of 8.